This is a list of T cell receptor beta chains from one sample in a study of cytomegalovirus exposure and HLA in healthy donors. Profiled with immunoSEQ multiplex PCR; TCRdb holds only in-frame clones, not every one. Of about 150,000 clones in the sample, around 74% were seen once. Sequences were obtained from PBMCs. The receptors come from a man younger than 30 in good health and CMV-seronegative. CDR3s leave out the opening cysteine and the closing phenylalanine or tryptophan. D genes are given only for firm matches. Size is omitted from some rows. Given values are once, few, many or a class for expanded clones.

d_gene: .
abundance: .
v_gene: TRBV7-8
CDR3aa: ASSYSRGEQF

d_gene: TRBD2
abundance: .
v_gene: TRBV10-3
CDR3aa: AISPQTRGEQF

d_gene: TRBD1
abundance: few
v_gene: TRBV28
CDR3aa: ASSSTGGLGEKLF

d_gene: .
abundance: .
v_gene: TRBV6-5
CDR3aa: ASSYLSNTEAF

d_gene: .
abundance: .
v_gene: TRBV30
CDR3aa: AWSGRGSYEQY

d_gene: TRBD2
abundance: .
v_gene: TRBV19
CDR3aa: ATAAGGSGYEQY

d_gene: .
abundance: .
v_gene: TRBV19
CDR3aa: ASRNPRRDKNTEAF

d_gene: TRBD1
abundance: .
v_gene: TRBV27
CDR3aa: ASSLSGTGRYGYT

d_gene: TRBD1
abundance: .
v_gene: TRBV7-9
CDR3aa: ASSKSGTGQNTEAF

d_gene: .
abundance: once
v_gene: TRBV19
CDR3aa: ASTLRQGLNTEAF

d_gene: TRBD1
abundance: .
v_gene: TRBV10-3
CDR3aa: AIQGQGVHGYT

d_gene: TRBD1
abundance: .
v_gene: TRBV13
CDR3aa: ASSLGDRESGEQY

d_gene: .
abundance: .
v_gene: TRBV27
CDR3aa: ASSPDRHKETQY

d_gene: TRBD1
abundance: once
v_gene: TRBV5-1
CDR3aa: ASSLQGEETQY

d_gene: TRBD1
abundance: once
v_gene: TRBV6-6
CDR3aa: ASSRGTGSEAF

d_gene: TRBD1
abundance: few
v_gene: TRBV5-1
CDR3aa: ASSLGDRQRTEAF

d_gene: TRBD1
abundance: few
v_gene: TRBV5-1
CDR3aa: ASPGQIDQPQH

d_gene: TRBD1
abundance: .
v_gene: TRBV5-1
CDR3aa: ASSPGQAGGLETQY

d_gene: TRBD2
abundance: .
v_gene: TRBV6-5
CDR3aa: ASSSRGGSTDTQY

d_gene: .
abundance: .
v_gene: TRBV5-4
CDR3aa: ASSLSPGVPQETQY

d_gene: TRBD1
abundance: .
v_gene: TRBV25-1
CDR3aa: ASSDTRGQGPRRAF

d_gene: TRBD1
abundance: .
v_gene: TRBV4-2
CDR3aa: ASSQKGQAQLSGYT

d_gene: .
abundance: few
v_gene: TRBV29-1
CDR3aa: SVEGGARTEAF

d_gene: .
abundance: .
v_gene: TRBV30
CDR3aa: AWSVIRGASYEQY

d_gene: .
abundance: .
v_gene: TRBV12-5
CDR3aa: ASGLVWRGRQF

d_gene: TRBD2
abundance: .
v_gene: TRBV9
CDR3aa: ASSVGSGGYYTITTDTQY